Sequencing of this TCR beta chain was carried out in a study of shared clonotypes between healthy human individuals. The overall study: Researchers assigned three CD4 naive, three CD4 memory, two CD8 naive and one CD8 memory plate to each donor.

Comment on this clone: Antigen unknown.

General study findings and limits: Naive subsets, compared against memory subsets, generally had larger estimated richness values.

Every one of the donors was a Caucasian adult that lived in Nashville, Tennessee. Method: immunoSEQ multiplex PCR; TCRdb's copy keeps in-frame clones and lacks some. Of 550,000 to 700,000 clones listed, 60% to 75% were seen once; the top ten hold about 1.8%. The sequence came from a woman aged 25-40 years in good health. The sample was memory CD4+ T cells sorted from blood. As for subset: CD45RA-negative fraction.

The CDR3 coding sequence is TGTGCCAGCAGTTGGACAGGCAGCAATCAGCCCCAGCATTTT. Translated: CASSWTGSNQPQHF. V gene TRBV2 combines with J gene TRBJ1-5, with TRBD1 matching 7 bases. V lost 5 bases, J lost 1 base, and 2 bases stayed unmatched. The CDR3 runs 14 residues. Germline loops: CDR1 SNHLY, CDR2 FYNNEI.